These 11 T cell receptor beta chains were sequenced from one sample in a study of OX40 agonist ivuxolimab in advanced cancers. Only in-frame clones appear in the TCRdb table, and some are missing; sequencing was by immunoSEQ multiplex PCR. The sample includes almost 90,000 clones, about nine tenths seen only once; the top ten take around 0.71%. The source was CD4+ or CD8+ T cells sorted from blood, collected in a trial of the OX40 agonist ivuxolimab. Receptors originate from an adult with an advanced solid tumor such as melanoma, head and neck, liver or kidney cancer.

This sequence joins TRBV18 and TRBJ1-2; D is undetermined. Trimming cost V 5 bases and J 8 bases, with 15 bases left between them. Germline-derived CDR1 and CDR2 are KGHSH and LQKENI. This CDR3 has 13 amino acids. The CDR3 DNA reads as TGTGCCAGCTCAGCAGCGGAGGATAGGGGCTACACCTTC. Protein: CASSAAEDRGYTF. The full variable domain, rest sourced from reference TRBV18 and TRBJ1-2, is NAGVMQNPRHLVRRRGQEARLRCSPMKGHSHVYWYRQLPEEGLKFMVYLQKENIIDESGMPKERFSAEFPKEGPSILRIQQVVRGDSAAYFCASSAAEDRGYTFGSGTRLTVV.

The rearrangement uses TRBV5-8 and TRBJ1-5; a weak D match, TRBD1 (6 bases). The CDR3 runs to 15 residues. Germline CDR1 and CDR2: SGHTS and YDEGEE. Trimming cost V 4 bases and J 7 bases, with 18 bases left between them. CDR3: CASSRRLSGEQPQHF. For the CDR3, the DNA is TGTGCCAGCAGCCGGAGGTTGTCAGGGGAACAGCCCCAGCATTTT. The variable domain in full, with the rest retrieved from reference TRBV5-8 and TRBJ1-5, is EAGVTQSPTHLIKTRGQQATLRCSPISGHTSVYWYQQALGLGLQFLLWYDEGEERNRGNFPPRFSGRQFPNYSSELNVNALELEDSALYLCASSRRLSGEQPQHFGDGTRLSIL.

This rearrangement joins TRBV5-1 to TRBJ2-7; D perhaps matches TRBD1 (6 bases). The germline CDR1 and CDR2 sequences are SGHRS and YFSETQ. The CDR3 sequence is 13 residues long. Trimming took off 4 bases at V and 6 bases at J, with 14 bases between the two ends. The CDR3 spells CASSPEQGSEQYF. Here the CDR3 DNA reads TGCGCCAGCAGCCCCGAACAGGGAAGCGAGCAGTACTTC. Supplemented by reference TRBV5-1 and TRBJ2-7, the full variable domain reads KAGVTQTPRYLIKTRGQQVTLSCSPISGHRSVSWYQQTPGQGLQFLFEYFSETQRNKGNFPGRFSGRQFSNSRSEMNVSTLELGDSALYLCASSPEQGSEQYFGPGTRLTVT.

The rearrangement uses TRBV7-3 and TRBJ2-7; TRBD2 aligns across 14 bases. Germline V gene data show CDR1 as SGHTA and CDR2 as FQGTGA. Trimming cost V 2 bases and J 6 bases; bases outside gene matches: 6. The CDR3 contains 16 residues. CDR3: CASSLEGTSGGFEQYF. The CDR3 nucleotides read TGTGCCAGCAGCTTAGAGGGGACTAGCGGGGGCTTCGAGCAGTACTTC.

The V gene is TRBV7-2, the J gene TRBJ1-1; 7 bases match TRBD1. The CDR3 totals 14 residues. Losses at the gene ends were 3 bases for V and 2 bases for J; bases not matched to a gene: 3. In germline, CDR1 is SGHTA, CDR2 FQGNSA. The CDR3 loop is CASSFRQGNTEAFF. CDR3 sequence (DNA): TGTGCCAGCAGCTTCCGACAGGGTAACACTGAAGCTTTCTTT.

The V gene is TRBV10-3, the J gene TRBJ2-2; D gene uncertain. Between the trimmed V and J ends, which lost 3 bases and 6 bases, there was a span of 11 bases. Germline V gene lookup returns CDR1 ENHRY and CDR2 SYGVKD. This CDR3 region has 14 residues. The CDR3 here is CAISDLQVAGELFF. The CDR3 DNA reads as TGTGCCATCAGTGATTTGCAGGTGGCCGGGGAGCTGTTTTTT.

The chain is built from TRBV4-3 and TRBJ2-7, with TRBD1 matching over 7 bases. CDR1 LGHNA and CDR2 YSLEER come from the germline V gene. Trimming at V came to 2 bases and at J to 7 bases, leaving 11 bases not matched to a gene. This CDR3 has 15 residues. The CDR3 protein is CASSQYGRGLGEQYF. The CDR3 DNA reads as TGCGCCAGCAGCCAATATGGTAGGGGGCTGGGGGAGCAGTACTTC.

The rearrangement uses TRBV13 and TRBJ2-7, with D perhaps matching TRBD2 (5 bases). The CDR3 runs 12 residues. Germline V CDR1 and CDR2: PRHDT, FYEKMQ (reference sequence). V was shortened by 6 bases and J by 5 bases, with 11 bases between the two germline ends. The CDR3 sequence: CASSYLGDEQYF. The CDR3 DNA follows: TGTGCCAGCAGTTATCTCGGGGACGAGCAGTACTTC.

This clone showed up just once. The chain couples TRBV5-4 to TRBJ2-7, with TRBD1 identical over 8 bases. V was pared by 3 bases and J by 4 bases, with 9 bases of the junction left unmatched. The CDR3 has 15 residues. In germline, CDR1 is SGHNT, CDR2 YYREEE (reference sequence). CDR3 bases: TGTGCCAGCAGCTCTCCGGGACAGGCCTTATACGAGCAGTACTTC. Encoded protein: CASSSPGQALYEQYF.

This clone was picked up one time. The rearrangement uses TRBV28 and TRBJ2-7; possibly TRBD1 or TRBD2 for D (5 bases each). The V end lost 6 bases, the J end lost 3 bases, and 12 bases lay between the germline ends. The CDR3 covers 13 residues. CDR1 MDHEN and CDR2 SYDVKM come from the germline V gene. The CDR3 nucleotides read TGTGCCAGCAGCCGAGGGGCGGGCTACGAGCAGTACTTC. Its translation is CASSRGAGYEQYF.

The chain combines TRBV4-2 with TRBJ2-4; 10 positions match TRBD2. Per germline, CDR1 LGHNA and CDR2 YNFKEQ. This CDR3 is built from 17 residues. Trimming removed 0 bases from V and 1 base from J; junction bases left unmatched: 3. CDR3 region: CASSQDSGGIAKNIQYF. Written as DNA, the CDR3 is TGTGCCAGCAGCCAAGATAGCGGGGGGATTGCCAAAAACATTCAGTACTTC.